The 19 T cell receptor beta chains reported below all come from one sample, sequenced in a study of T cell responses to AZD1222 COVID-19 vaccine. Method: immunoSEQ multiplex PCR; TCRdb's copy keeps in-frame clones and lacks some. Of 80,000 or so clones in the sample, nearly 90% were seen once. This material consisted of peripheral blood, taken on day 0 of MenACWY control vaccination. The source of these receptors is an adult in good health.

As DNA, the CDR3 is TGTGCCAGCAGCTTGGGCCGAGCCTACGAGCAGTACTTC. Protein: CASSLGRAYEQYF. The genes are TRBV7-2 and TRBJ2-7, with D hard to call. The V gene lost 3 bases and the J gene lost 2 bases, with 8 bases spanning the gap. Germline CDR1 is SGHTA and CDR2 is FQGNSA. The CDR3 spans 13 residues.

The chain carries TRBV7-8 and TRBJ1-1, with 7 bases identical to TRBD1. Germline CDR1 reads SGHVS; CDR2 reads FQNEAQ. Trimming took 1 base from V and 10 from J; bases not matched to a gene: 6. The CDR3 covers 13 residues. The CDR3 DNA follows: TGTGCCAGCAGCTTAGGAACGACAGGGATAGCTTTCTTT. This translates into CASSLGTTGIAFF.

CDR3 DNA: TGTGCCAGCAGCTCCCACTGGCCGGACAGGGGCAACGGGAAACACCCTGAAGCTTTCTTT. It codes for CASSSHWPDRGNGKHPEAFF. The chain couples TRBV21-1 to TRBJ1-1; no DNA check was done on the table's D call, TRBD1. TRBV21-1 is a pseudogene. The CDR3 totals 20 residues.

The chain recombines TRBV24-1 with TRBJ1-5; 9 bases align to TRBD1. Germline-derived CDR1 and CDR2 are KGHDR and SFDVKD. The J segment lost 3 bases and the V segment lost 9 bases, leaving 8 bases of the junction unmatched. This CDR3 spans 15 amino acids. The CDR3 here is CATQPTGGYNQPQHF. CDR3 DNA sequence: TGTGCCACCCAACCGACAGGGGGGTACAATCAGCCCCAGCATTTT.

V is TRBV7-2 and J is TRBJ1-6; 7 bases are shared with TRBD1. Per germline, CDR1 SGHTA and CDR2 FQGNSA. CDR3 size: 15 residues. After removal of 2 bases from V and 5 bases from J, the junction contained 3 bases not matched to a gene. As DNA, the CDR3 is TGTGCCAGCAGCTTAAGAACAGGGGATAATTCACCCCTCCACTTT. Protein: CASSLRTGDNSPLHF.

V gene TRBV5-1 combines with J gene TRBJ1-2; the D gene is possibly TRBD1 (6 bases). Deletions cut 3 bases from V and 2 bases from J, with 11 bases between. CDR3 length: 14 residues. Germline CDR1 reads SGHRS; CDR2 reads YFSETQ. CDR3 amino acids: CASSSPTGNYGYTF. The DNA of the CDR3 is TGCGCCAGCAGCTCCCCGACAGGCAACTATGGCTACACCTTC.

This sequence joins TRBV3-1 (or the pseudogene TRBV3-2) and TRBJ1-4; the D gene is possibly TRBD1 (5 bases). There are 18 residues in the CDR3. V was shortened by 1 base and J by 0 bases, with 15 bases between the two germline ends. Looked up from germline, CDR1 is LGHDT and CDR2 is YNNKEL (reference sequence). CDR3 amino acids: CASSQVDYRIATNEKLFF. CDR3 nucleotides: TGTGCCAGCAGCCAAGTAGACTACAGGATTGCAACTAATGAAAAACTGTTTTTT.

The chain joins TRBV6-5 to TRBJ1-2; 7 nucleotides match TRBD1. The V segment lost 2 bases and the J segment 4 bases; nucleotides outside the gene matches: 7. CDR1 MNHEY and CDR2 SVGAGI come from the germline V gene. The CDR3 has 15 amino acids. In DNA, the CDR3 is TGTGCCAGCAGTTACAGGGGGGACAGAATCTATGGCTACACCTTC. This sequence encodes CASSYRGDRIYGYTF.

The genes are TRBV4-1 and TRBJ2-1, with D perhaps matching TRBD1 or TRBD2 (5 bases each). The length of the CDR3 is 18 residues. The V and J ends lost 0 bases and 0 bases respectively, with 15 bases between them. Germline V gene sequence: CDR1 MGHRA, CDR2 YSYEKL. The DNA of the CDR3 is TGCGCCAGCAGCCAAGATTATGGGACGGTACCCTCCTACAATGAGCAGTTCTTC. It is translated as CASSQDYGTVPSYNEQFF.

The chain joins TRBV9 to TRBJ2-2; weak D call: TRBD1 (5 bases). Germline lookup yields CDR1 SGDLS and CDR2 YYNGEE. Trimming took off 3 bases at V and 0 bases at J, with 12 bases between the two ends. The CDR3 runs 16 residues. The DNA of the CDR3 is TGTGCCAGCAGCGAGGGGCAGGGATCGAACACCGGGGAGCTGTTTTTT. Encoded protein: CASSEGQGSNTGELFF.

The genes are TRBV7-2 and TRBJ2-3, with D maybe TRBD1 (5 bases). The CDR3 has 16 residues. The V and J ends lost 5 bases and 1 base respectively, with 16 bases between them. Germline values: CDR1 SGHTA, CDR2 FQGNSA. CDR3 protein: CASSPVGQQRTDTQYF. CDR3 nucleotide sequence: TGTGCCAGCAGCCCGGTGGGGCAACAACGCACAGATACGCAGTATTTT.

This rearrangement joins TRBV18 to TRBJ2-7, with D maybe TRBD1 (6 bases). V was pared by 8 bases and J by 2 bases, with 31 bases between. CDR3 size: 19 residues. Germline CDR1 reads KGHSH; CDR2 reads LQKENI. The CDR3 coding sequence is TGTGCCAGCCGACCCTCCGGGACACCATTCCTCCTATCGACCTACGAGCAGTACTTC. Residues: CASRPSGTPFLLSTYEQYF.

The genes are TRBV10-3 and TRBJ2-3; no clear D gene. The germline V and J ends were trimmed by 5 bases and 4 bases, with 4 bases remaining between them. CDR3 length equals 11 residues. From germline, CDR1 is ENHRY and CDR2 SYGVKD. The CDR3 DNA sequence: TGTGCCATCAGTCTGGCAGATACGCAGTATTTT. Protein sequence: CAISLADTQYF.

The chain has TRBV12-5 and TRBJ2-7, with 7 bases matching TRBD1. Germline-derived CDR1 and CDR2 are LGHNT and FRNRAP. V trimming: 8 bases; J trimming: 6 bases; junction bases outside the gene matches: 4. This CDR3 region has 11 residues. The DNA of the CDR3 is TGTGCTAGTACGGGACAGCTCGAGCAGTACTTC. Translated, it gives CASTGQLEQYF.

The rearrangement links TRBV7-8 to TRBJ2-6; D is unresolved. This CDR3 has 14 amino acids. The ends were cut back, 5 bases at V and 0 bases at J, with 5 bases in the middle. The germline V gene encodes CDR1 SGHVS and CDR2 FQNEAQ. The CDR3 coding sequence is TGTGCCAGCAGCCCCTCCTCTGGGGCCAACGTCCTGACTTTC. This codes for CASSPSSGANVLTF.

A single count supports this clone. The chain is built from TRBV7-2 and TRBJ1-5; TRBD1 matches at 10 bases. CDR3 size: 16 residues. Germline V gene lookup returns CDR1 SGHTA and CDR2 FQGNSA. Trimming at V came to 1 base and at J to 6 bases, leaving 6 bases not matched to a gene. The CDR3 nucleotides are TGTGCCAGCAGCTTAGGGACAGGGGGTCGGGGTCAGCCCCAGCATTTT. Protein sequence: CASSLGTGGRGQPQHF.

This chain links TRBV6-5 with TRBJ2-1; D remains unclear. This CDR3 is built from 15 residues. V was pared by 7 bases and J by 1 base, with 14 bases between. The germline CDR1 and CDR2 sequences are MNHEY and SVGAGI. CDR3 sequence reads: CASTVEDGSYNEQFF. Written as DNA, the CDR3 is TGTGCCAGCACCGTCGAGGACGGATCCTACAATGAGCAGTTCTTC.

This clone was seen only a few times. CDR3 DNA: TGCGCCAGCAGCCCCTTGGACCTCACCACCGGGGAGCTGTTTTTT. Its translation is CASSPLDLTTGELFF. J is TRBJ2-2 and V is TRBV5-1; unclear D gene. Germline CDR1 SGHRS, CDR2 YFSETQ. Between the trimmed V and J ends, which lost 4 bases and 4 bases, there was a span of 14 bases. The CDR3 sequence is 15 residues long.

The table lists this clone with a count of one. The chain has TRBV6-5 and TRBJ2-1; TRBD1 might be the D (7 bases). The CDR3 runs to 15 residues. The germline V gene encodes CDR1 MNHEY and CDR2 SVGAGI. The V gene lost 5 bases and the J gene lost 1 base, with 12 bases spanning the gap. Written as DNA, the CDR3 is TGTGCCAGCAGTCTACCAGGGGGGTCCTACAATGAGCAGTTCTTC. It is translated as CASSLPGGSYNEQFF.